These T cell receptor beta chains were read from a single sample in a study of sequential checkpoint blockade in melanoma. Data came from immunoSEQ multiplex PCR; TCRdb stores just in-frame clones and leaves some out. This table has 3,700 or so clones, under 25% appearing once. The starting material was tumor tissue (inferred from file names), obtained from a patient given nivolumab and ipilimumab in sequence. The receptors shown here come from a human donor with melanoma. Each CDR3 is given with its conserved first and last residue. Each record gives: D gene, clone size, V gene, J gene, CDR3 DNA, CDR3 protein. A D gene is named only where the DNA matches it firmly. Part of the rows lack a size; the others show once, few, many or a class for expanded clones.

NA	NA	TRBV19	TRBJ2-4	TGTGCCAGTAGCTCTGGTTCGACCCCTTACAAAAACATTCAGTACTTC	CASSSGSTPYKNIQYF
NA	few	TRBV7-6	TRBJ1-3	TGTGCCAGCAGCCTCAGGAGGGAGACTGGAAACACCATATATTTT	CASSLRRETGNTIYF
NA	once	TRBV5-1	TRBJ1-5	TGCGCCAGCAGCTTCACAACAGGTAGCAATCAGCCCCAGCATTTT	CASSFTTGSNQPQHF
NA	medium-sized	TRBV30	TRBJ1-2	TGTGCCTGGACACACAGCTATGGCTACACCTTC	CAWTHSYGYTF
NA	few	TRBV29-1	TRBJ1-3	TGCAGCGTTGGAGGGCAGAGCTCTGGAAACACCATATATTTT	CSVGGQSSGNTIYF
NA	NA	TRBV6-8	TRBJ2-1	TGTGCCATCGTCGGGACGGTTAACAATGAGCAGTTCTTC	CAIVGTVNNEQFF
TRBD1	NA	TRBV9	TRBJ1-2	TGTGCCAGCAGCGCCAGGACAGGGCTCAGCGGCTACACCTTC	CASSARTGLSGYTF
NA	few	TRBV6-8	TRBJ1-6	TGTGCCAACCAGGGGCTATTTGGTTCACCCCTCCACTTT	CANQGLFGSPLHF
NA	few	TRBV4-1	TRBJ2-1	TGCGCCAGCAGCCTTTTCCTACAGCAACAAGGATCAAACAATGAGCAGTTCTTC	CASSLFLQQQGSNNEQFF
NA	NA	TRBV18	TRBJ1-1	TGTGCCAGCTCACTCGGACCGCCGAACACTGAAGCTTTCTTT	CASSLGPPNTEAFF
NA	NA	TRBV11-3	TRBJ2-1	TGTGCCAGCAGCTTACAGTGGCTTGTCTTCTACAATGAGCAGTTCTTC	CASSLQWLVFYNEQFF
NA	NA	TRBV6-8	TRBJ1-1	TGTGCCAGCAGCGCGCAGGTGAACACTGAAGCTTTCTTT	CASSAQVNTEAFF
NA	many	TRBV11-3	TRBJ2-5	TGTGCCAGCAGCTCTACAGGGCTCGTGGAGACCCAGTACTTC	CASSSTGLVETQYF
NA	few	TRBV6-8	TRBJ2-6	TGTGCCATCAGCCCGGGACATAAGGGCTCTGGGGCCAACGTCCTGACTTTC	CAISPGHKGSGANVLTF
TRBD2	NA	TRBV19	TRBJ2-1	TGTGCCAGTAGTGCCGGGACTAGCCCACTACGGAGTGAGCAGTTCTTC	CASSAGTSPLRSEQFF
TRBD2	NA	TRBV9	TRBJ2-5	TGTGCCAGCAGCGTTAGCGGGCAAGAGACCCAGTACTTC	CASSVSGQETQYF
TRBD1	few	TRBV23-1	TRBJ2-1	TGCGCCAGCAGCTTGGGGGACAGCAATGAGCAGTTCTTC	CASSLGDSNEQFF
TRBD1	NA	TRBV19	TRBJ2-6	TGTGCCAGTAGTATAGGAGCAGGGGGAAAATGGTCAGGGGCCAACGTCCTGACTTTC	CASSIGAGGKWSGANVLTF
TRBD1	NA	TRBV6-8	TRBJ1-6	TGTGCCAGCAGACCCCCGGGACAGGGGGCCAGCTCACCCCTCCACTTT	CASRPPGQGASSPLHF
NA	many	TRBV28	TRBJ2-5	TGTGCCAGCAGAGCTGGGTGGCAAGAGACCCAGTACTTC	CASRAGWQETQYF
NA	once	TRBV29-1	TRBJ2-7	TGCAGCGTTGAGAAAGATTCCTACGAGCAGTACTTC	CSVEKDSYEQYF
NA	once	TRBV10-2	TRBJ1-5	TGCGCCAGCAAGGAGGGGGGAATCAGGGGCAATCAGCCCCAGCATTTT	CASKEGGIRGNQPQHF
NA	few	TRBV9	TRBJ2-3	TGTGCCAGCAGCGCAGAGAGGGACACAGATACGCAGTATTTT	CASSAERDTDTQYF
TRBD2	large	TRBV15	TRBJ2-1	TGTGCCACCAGCAGCCTAGCGGGGAAAAGCAATGAGCAGTTCTTC	CATSSLAGKSNEQFF
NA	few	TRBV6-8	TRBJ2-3	TGTGCCAGCAGTGACAGGCTAGAGCCCACAGATACGCAGTATTTT	CASSDRLEPTDTQYF
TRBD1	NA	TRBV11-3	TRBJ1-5	TGTGCCAGCAGCCCGACGACAGGGGGGAAGCAGCCCCAGCATTTT	CASSPTTGGKQPQHF
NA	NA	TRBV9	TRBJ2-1	TGTGCCAGCAGCGTAGAACAGGGAGCGAATGAGCAGTTCTTC	CASSVEQGANEQFF
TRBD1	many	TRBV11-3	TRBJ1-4	TGTGCCAGCAAACAGGGGGCAACTAATGAAAAACTGTTTTTT	CASKQGATNEKLFF
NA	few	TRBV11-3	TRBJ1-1	TGTGCCAGCAGCTTAGGCTCGCTGAACACTGAAGCTTTCTTT	CASSLGSLNTEAFF
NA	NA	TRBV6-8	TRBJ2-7	TGTGCCAGCAGTTACAGTGCCAGCTCCTACGAGCAGTACTTC	CASSYSASSYEQYF
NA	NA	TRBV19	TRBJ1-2	TGTGCCAGTAGTATAGGCCCAGGGAGTGGCTACACCTTC	CASSIGPGSGYTF
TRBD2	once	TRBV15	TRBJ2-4	TGTGCCACCAGCAGAGATGAAGGACCGGGACTAGCGGTATTTCTAGCCAAAAACATTCAGTACTTC	CATSRDEGPGLAVFLAKNIQYF
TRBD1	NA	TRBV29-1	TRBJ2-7	TGCAGCGTTTTGGACAGGGGAAAAGTCTACGAGCAGTACTTC	CSVLDRGKVYEQYF
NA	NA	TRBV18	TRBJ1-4	TGTGCCAGCTCACCAACGAGGGGGGGAGGTGAAAAACTGTTTTTT	CASSPTRGGGEKLFF
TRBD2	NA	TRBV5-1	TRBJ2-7	TGCGCCAGCAAGCCGGGACTAGCGGGGTCCTACGAGCAGTACTTC	CASKPGLAGSYEQYF
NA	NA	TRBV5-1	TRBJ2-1	TGCGCCAGCAGCTTCTCCGGCGGGCTAGGAAATGAGCAGTTCTTC	CASSFSGGLGNEQFF
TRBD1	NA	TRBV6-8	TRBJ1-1	TGTGCCAGCAGGACCCACCGGGACAGGGGTAACACTGAAGCTTTCTTT	CASRTHRDRGNTEAFF
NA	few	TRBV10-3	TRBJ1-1	TGTGCCACAAACCAGGGGTTAACGGGAGCTTTCTTT	CATNQGLTGAFF